These 32 T cell receptor beta chains came from one sample sequenced in a study of T cell responses to AZD1222 COVID-19 vaccine. The method was immunoSEQ multiplex PCR; TCRdb's version includes in-frame clones alone and lacks a portion of them. The repertoire consists of about 150,000 clones, with around 86% occurring once and the leading ten covering roughly 9.7%. The sample consisted of peripheral blood, taken 28 days after the second AZD1222 dose. These receptors all come from an adult who received the AZD1222 COVID-19 vaccine.

The chain has TRBV27 and TRBJ2-3; D possibly corresponds to TRBD2 (7 bases). V lost 5 bases, J lost 1 base, and 22 bases lay in between. Germline CDR1 reads MNHEY; CDR2 reads SMNVEV (reference sequence). The CDR3 spans 18 residues. The CDR3 loop reads CASSTSLGGGPGTDTQYF. CDR3 sequence (DNA): TGTGCCAGCAGTACCTCGTTAGGGGGAGGGCCTGGCACAGATACGCAGTATTTT.

The chain has TRBV27 and TRBJ2-1; 12 bases fit TRBD2. Germline CDR1 reads MNHEY; CDR2 reads SMNVEV (reference sequence). V shed 4 bases and J 4 bases; nucleotides not matched to a gene: 5. The CDR3 covers 16 residues. The DNA for the CDR3 is TGTGCCAGCAGTTCATCGACTAGCGGGGGATACAATGAGCAGTTCTTC. This gives the protein CASSSSTSGGYNEQFF.

This clone was found once. The chain links TRBV29-1 to TRBJ2-7; 8 bases agree with TRBD1. Germline CDR1 SQVTM, CDR2 ANQGSEA. V gave up 4 bases and J gave up 5 bases; unmatched junction bases: 10. The CDR3 extends over 14 amino acids. CDR3 DNA sequence: TGCAGCGTTGTATTGCAGGGGGCTAGGGACGAGCAGTACTTC. Translation: CSVVLQGARDEQYF.

The V gene is TRBV19, the J gene TRBJ1-2; no reliable D call. The CDR3 runs 14 residues. V lost 4 bases and J 0 bases, leaving 9 bases between the germline ends. Germline V gene data show CDR1 as LNHDA and CDR2 as SQIVND (reference sequence). CDR3 sequence (DNA): TGTGCCAGTAGTAGGACCGTGACTAACTATGGCTACACCTTC. Amino acids: CASSRTVTNYGYTF.

The chain couples TRBV7-2 to TRBJ1-2; no firm D call. The V end was cut by 3 bases, the J end by 0 bases, with 17 bases between. The germline V gene has CDR1 SGHTA and CDR2 FQGNSA. CDR3 length: 17 amino acids. The CDR3 bases are TGTGCCAGCAGCTTGCCCCCCCCTTGGTCAGCTAACTATGGCTACACCTTC. Its translation is CASSLPPPWSANYGYTF.

The sample holds a few counts of this clone. This chain links TRBV2 with TRBJ1-1; D gene unclear. V lost 3 bases and J lost 5, with 13 bases in between. Germline-derived CDR1 and CDR2 are SNHLY and FYNNEI. The CDR3 totals 14 residues. CDR3 nucleotide sequence: TGTGCCAGCAGTGAGGTAGGGTTAGGGACTGAAGCTTTCTTT. Translation: CASSEVGLGTEAFF.

This rearrangement joins TRBV6-2 or TRBV6-3 to TRBJ1-2; D not resolved. The CDR3 consists of 14 residues. V lost 6 bases and J lost 4, with 15 bases in between. Germline loops: CDR1 MNHEY, CDR2 SVGEGT. Here the CDR3 reads CASSKDGTLYGYTF. Here the CDR3 DNA reads TGTGCCAGCAGCAAGGACGGAACCCTCTATGGCTACACCTTC.

The genes are TRBV9 and TRBJ2-7; TRBD1 or TRBD2 may be the D gene (5 bases each). Germline V gene sequence: CDR1 SGDLS, CDR2 YYNGEE. The V end lost 0 bases, the J end lost 9 bases, and 13 bases lay between the germline ends. This CDR3 comprises 13 residues. CDR3 region: CASSVGSGTAQYF. In DNA form, the CDR3 reads TGTGCCAGCAGCGTAGGATCCGGGACGGCGCAGTACTTC.

This clone was counted a single time. The CDR3: CASKGSQPQHF. In nucleotides, the CDR3 is TGTGCCAGCAAGGGGAGTCAGCCCCAGCATTTT. The genes are TRBV28 and TRBJ1-5; D possibly corresponds to TRBD1 (5 bases). The V end lost 7 bases, the J end lost 6 bases, and 7 bases lay between the germline ends. CDR1 MDHEN and CDR2 SYDVKM come from the germline V gene. The CDR3 spans 11 residues.

V gene TRBV2 combines with J gene TRBJ1-2; 10 bases are a match to TRBD1. Per the germline V gene, CDR1 is SNHLY and CDR2 is FYNNEI. This CDR3 has 14 amino acids. J lost 8 bases, V lost 6 bases, and 9 bases had no gene match. In nucleotides, the CDR3 is TGTGCCAGCAGCCTATTAGGACAGGGGGAAGGCTACACCTTC. Residues: CASSLLGQGEGYTF. The full variable domain, its missing parts supplied by reference TRBV2 and TRBJ1-2, is EPEVTQTPSHQVTQMGQEVILRCVPISNHLYFYWYRQILGQKVEFLVSFYNNEISEKSEIFDDQFSVERPDGSNFTLKIRSTKLEDSAMYFCASSLLGQGEGYTFGSGTRLTVV.

V is TRBV4-3 and J is TRBJ2-1; 9 bases align to TRBD2. The J segment lost 4 bases and the V segment lost 0 bases, leaving 13 bases of the junction unmatched. The CDR3 extends over 19 amino acids. Per the germline V gene, CDR1 is LGHNA and CDR2 is YSLEER. The chain's CDR3 is CASSQDRSVAGVGYNEQFF. The CDR3 coding sequence is TGCGCCAGCAGCCAAGATCGGTCGGTAGCGGGAGTAGGATACAATGAGCAGTTCTTC.

The count of this clone is one. This rearrangement joins TRBV19 to TRBJ1-5; D is possibly TRBD1 (5 bases). This CDR3 contains 15 residues. Between the trimmed V and J ends, which lost 5 bases and 0 bases, there was a span of 11 bases. CDR1 is LNHDA and CDR2 is SQIVND in the germline V gene (reference sequence). CDR3 protein: CASSEGTHSNQPQHF. Here the CDR3 DNA reads TGTGCCAGTAGTGAGGGGACCCATAGCAATCAGCCCCAGCATTTT. The full variable domain, rest sourced from reference TRBV19 and TRBJ1-5, is DGGITQSPKYLFRKEGQNVTLSCEQNLNHDAMYWYRQDPGQGLRLIYYSQIVNDFQKGDIAEGYSVSREKKESFPLTVTSAQKNPTAFYLCASSEGTHSNQPQHFGDGTRLSIL.

The chain recombines TRBV2 with TRBJ2-2; 11 bases match TRBD2. There are 15 residues in the CDR3. The junction had 7 bases not matched to a gene; V was cut back by 8 bases and J by 5 bases. The V gene's germline CDR1 is SNHLY and CDR2 FYNNEI. The CDR3 nucleotides are TGTGCCAGCGCGGCTAGCGGGAGGTTTACCGGGGAGCTGTTTTTT. Amino acid sequence: CASAASGRFTGELFF.

The chain combines TRBV28 with TRBJ2-5; D remains ambiguous. Trimming removed 4 bases from V and 5 bases from J, with 11 bases in between. From germline, CDR1 is MDHEN and CDR2 SYDVKM. This CDR3 comprises 13 residues. The CDR3 loop reads CASSSYRLETQYF. The DNA for the CDR3 is TGTGCCAGCAGTTCCTATAGATTGGAGACCCAGTACTTC.

The chain couples TRBV4-1 to TRBJ2-7; 13 bases are shared with TRBD2. The length of the CDR3 is 21 residues. Germline loops: CDR1 MGHRA, CDR2 YSYEKL. J was trimmed by 3 bases and V by 0 bases; bases with no gene match: 17. The CDR3 is CASSQDHGTSGVAPDLYEQYF. In nucleotides, the CDR3 is TGCGCCAGCAGCCAAGACCATGGGACTAGCGGGGTCGCGCCAGACCTCTACGAGCAGTACTTC.

The chain employs TRBV10-3 and TRBJ1-3, with D possibly being TRBD1 (6 bases). The V end was cut by 4 bases, the J end by 0 bases, with 13 bases between. The CDR3 runs 16 residues. The germline CDR1 and CDR2 sequences are ENHRY and SYGVKD. The CDR3 loop reads CAISGGQSSSGNTIYF. CDR3 DNA sequence: TGTGCCATCAGTGGGGGGCAGTCGAGCTCTGGAAACACCATATATTTT.

The chain joins TRBV7-9 to TRBJ1-3, with D unclear. This CDR3 has 14 amino acids. V shed 4 bases and J shed 3 bases, with 10 bases lying between them. The V gene's germline CDR1 is SEHNR and CDR2 FQNEAQ (reference sequence). For the CDR3, the DNA is TGTGCCAGCAGCTCCCGGGAAAGTGGAAACACCATATATTTT. Its protein product is CASSSRESGNTIYF.

The V call is TRBV1, the J call TRBJ2-1; the table's D call, TRBD2, was not checked against the DNA. TRBV1 has pseudogene status. The CDR3 runs 17 residues. The CDR3 protein is CTSSHKKAGGEYNEQFF. The CDR3 nucleotides are TGCACCAGCAGCCACAAAAAAGCGGGAGGAGAGTACAATGAGCAGTTCTTC.

The CDR3 sequence is CASSLRGDEGNTGELFF. The CDR3 DNA reads TGTGCCAGCAGCTTAAGGGGGGATGAGGGTAACACCGGGGAGCTGTTTTTT. The chain recombines TRBV11-2 with TRBJ2-2; D tentatively reads TRBD1 or TRBD2 (6 bases each). V lost 2 bases and J 2 bases, leaving 15 bases between the germline ends. Germline V lookup: CDR1 SGHAT, CDR2 FQNNGV. This CDR3 is 17 amino acids long. The complete variable domain, with remaining parts taken from reference TRBV11-2 and TRBJ2-2, reads EAGVAQSPRYKIIEKRQSVAFWCNPISGHATLYWYQQILGQGPKLLIQFQNNGVVDDSQLPKDRFSAERLKGVDSTLKIQPAKLEDSAVYLCASSLRGDEGNTGELFFGEGSRLTVL.

The chain couples TRBV15 to TRBJ1-3; maybe TRBD1 (5 bases). The CDR3 is 16 residues long. Per germline, CDR1 LNHNV and CDR2 YYDKDF (reference sequence). Trimming pared 0 bases from V and 5 bases from J, leaving 14 bases between. CDR3 sequence (DNA): TGTGCCACCAGCAGAGACCAGGGTGGTGGAAGAAACACCATATATTTT. This encodes CATSRDQGGGRNTIYF.

The J gene is TRBJ1-1, the V gene TRBV5-4, with D perhaps TRBD1 (6 bases). The CDR3 sequence is 14 residues long. Germline CDR1 and CDR2: SGHNT and YYREEE (reference sequence). The V end lost 4 bases, the J end lost 2 bases, and 12 bases lay between the germline ends. The CDR3 DNA sequence: TGTGCCAGCAGCCGGGGGCCCCAAAACACTGAAGCTTTCTTT. Amino acids: CASSRGPQNTEAFF.

The chain recombines TRBV18 with TRBJ2-3; weak D call: TRBD2 (6 bases). V was cut by 6 bases and J by 6 bases, with 13 bases left in between. There are 13 residues in the CDR3. CDR1 and CDR2 (germline): KGHSH, LQKENI. The CDR3 reads CASSGGHGDTQYF. In DNA form, the CDR3 reads TGTGCCAGCTCCGGGGGTCATGGGGATACGCAGTATTTT.

The chain carries TRBV28 and TRBJ1-5; D is unresolved. This CDR3 has 16 amino acids. Looked up from germline, CDR1 is MDHEN and CDR2 is SYDVKM. V was cut by 3 bases and J by 2 bases, with 14 bases left in between. The CDR3 DNA reads as TGTGCCAGCAGTTTCCAAGGGAAGTTGGGCAATCAGCCCCAGCATTTT. This encodes CASSFQGKLGNQPQHF.

CDR3 protein: CASSRGAGGLQETQYF. The CDR3, as DNA: TGTGCCAGCAGTCGGGGAGCGGGTGGACTTCAAGAGACCCAGTACTTC. The chain couples TRBV6-2 or TRBV6-3 to TRBJ2-5, with a tentative D call TRBD2 (6 bases). The CDR3 has 16 residues. Germline loops: CDR1 MNHEY, CDR2 SVGEGT. Trimming pared 5 bases from V and 2 bases from J, leaving 18 bases between.

This clone was picked up a small number of times. This sequence joins TRBV19 and TRBJ2-1, with D hard to call. The CDR3 totals 14 residues. Per the germline V gene, CDR1 is LNHDA and CDR2 is SQIVND (reference sequence). Trimming stripped 3 bases from V and 0 bases from J, with 6 bases between. In DNA form, the CDR3 reads TGTGCCAGTAGTATTTCGAGCTCCTACAATGAGCAGTTCTTC. Its protein is CASSISSSYNEQFF.

The rearrangement uses TRBV28 and TRBJ1-6; 7 nucleotides line up with TRBD1. The CDR3 consists of 15 residues. J was trimmed by 5 bases and V by 5 bases; bases with no gene match: 6. The V gene's germline CDR1 is MDHEN and CDR2 SYDVKM. CDR3 protein: CASSAGQVNNSPLHF. Written as DNA, the CDR3 is TGTGCCAGCAGTGCAGGACAGGTTAATAATTCACCCCTCCACTTT.

CDR3 in DNA: TGTGCCAGCAGTTTACCAGCGGGAGAACGTCGCGAGCAGTACTTC. It translates to CASSLPAGERREQYF. The genes are TRBV28 and TRBJ2-7; 8 nucleotides line up with TRBD2. CDR1 and CDR2 from the germline V gene are MDHEN and SYDVKM. The CDR3 runs 15 residues. Trimming removed 2 bases from V and 6 bases from J; junction bases left unmatched: 9.

The chain links TRBV10-3 to TRBJ2-7; either TRBD1 or TRBD2 may supply D (5 bases each). The CDR3 is 16 residues long. V lost 0 bases and J 1 base, leaving 13 bases between the germline ends. CDR1 and CDR2 (germline): ENHRY, SYGVKD. The CDR3, as DNA: TGTGCCATCAGTGAGTCATCGAGGGGCCTATCCTACGAGCAGTACTTC. Encoded protein: CAISESSRGLSYEQYF.

This clone was seen a handful of times. J is TRBJ2-7 and V is TRBV29-1, with 9 bases that match TRBD2. CDR1 and CDR2 (germline): SQVTM, ANQGSEA. CDR3 length: 13 amino acids. V shed 4 bases, J shed 3 bases, and the junction held 4 bases outside the gene matches. CDR3 coding DNA: TGCAGCGTTGGAGCAGCGGGAGGCTACGAGCAGTACTTC. It encodes CSVGAAGGYEQYF.

The chain uses TRBV5-5 and TRBJ1-6; 9 bases map to TRBD1. Germline CDR1 SGHKS, CDR2 YYEKEE (reference sequence). The length of the CDR3 is 15 residues. J lost 7 bases, V lost 3 bases, and 5 bases had no gene match. CDR3 region: CASSSQGAWNSPLHF. The CDR3 DNA is TGTGCCAGCAGCTCACAGGGGGCCTGGAATTCACCCCTCCACTTT.

The rearrangement links TRBV2 to TRBJ2-7; 10 nucleotides agree with TRBD1. Germline CDR1 reads SNHLY; CDR2 reads FYNNEI. The CDR3 is made up of 16 amino acids. V lost 0 bases, J lost 7 bases, and 9 bases stayed unmatched. The CDR3 protein is CASSEARRQGAREQYF. The CDR3 DNA reads as TGTGCCAGCAGTGAAGCGCGGAGACAGGGGGCGCGAGAGCAGTACTTC.

The gene calls are TRBV9 and TRBJ2-1; TRBD1 matches at 9 bases. The CDR3 is 13 amino acids. V gave up 3 bases and J gave up 8 bases; unmatched junction bases: 3. Germline CDR1 SGDLS, CDR2 YYNGEE. The CDR3 sequence is CASSAQGAHEQFF. In DNA, the CDR3 is TGTGCCAGCAGCGCACAGGGGGCCCATGAGCAGTTCTTC.